This T cell receptor beta chain comes out of a study of shared clonotypes between healthy human individuals. Between the trimmed V and J ends, which lost 7 bases and 5 bases, there was a span of 17 bases. Germline CDR1 is SNHLY and CDR2 is FYNNEI. This CDR3 comprises 14 residues. Execution of the assay was at deep level. Data came from immunoSEQ multiplex PCR; TCRdb stores just in-frame clones and leaves some out. The sample lists millions of clones, more than 80% seen once, with 0.39% in the top ten. Study-wide findings and caveats: The study found lower generation probabilities in non-shared clonotypes than in those shared by all four donors. Sequencing of the sorted subsets was shown by rarefaction to be incomplete despite large depth.

A word on this clone: Its antigen is as yet unknown.

The receptor was derived from a man younger than 30 in good health. Some clones in this sample may be carry-over from other donors' samples. This rearrangement joins TRBV2 to TRBJ1-1; maybe TRBD1 (5 bases). The sample comprised naive CD4+ T cells from PBMCs. Subset described: CD45RA+ positively selected. CDR3 loop: CASNQLVRGTEAFF. CDR3 bases: TGTGCCAGCAACCAATTAGTACGGGGGACTGAAGCTTTCTTT.